Below, 14 T cell receptor beta chains from the same sample are listed, as sequenced in a study of cytomegalovirus exposure and HLA in healthy donors. The table came from immunoSEQ multiplex PCR; TCRdb's copy has only in-frame clones and leaves some out. The sample shows about 360,000 clones, 70% to 90% of them seen only once. Sequencing input: PBMCs. Every receptor here comes from a woman aged 18-29 years in good health and CMV-seronegative.

The chain couples TRBV6-5 to TRBJ2-1; 12 bases match TRBD1. This CDR3 has 15 amino acids. The junction had 8 bases not matched to a gene; V was cut back by 6 bases and J by 8 bases. CDR1 MNHEY and CDR2 SVGAGI come from the germline V gene. The DNA of the CDR3 is TGTGCCAGCAGATTCCGGGACAGGGGGCACGATGAGCAGTTCTTC. Protein: CASRFRDRGHDEQFF.

The V gene is TRBV18, the J gene TRBJ1-2; D remains ambiguous. This CDR3 has 16 amino acids. Germline V gene sequence: CDR1 KGHSH, CDR2 LQKENI. V lost 2 bases to trimming and J lost 2 bases, with 15 bases between them. The CDR3 bases are TGTGCCAGCTCACCAGGAGTCCGGAACTCGAACTATGGCTACACCTTC. Its protein is CASSPGVRNSNYGYTF.

The chain recombines TRBV27 with TRBJ2-3; TRBD2 matches 8 bases. Germline V gives CDR1 MNHEY, CDR2 SMNVEV (reference sequence). The CDR3 loop spans 16 amino acids. J gave up 1 base and V 5 bases, and 8 bases lay outside the gene matches. CDR3 nucleotide sequence: TGTGCCAGCAGTCTTAGAGTGCGGGGGGGCACAGATACGCAGTATTTT. This sequence encodes CASSLRVRGGTDTQYF.

This rearrangement joins TRBV18 to TRBJ1-5; D remains unclear. The CDR3 runs to 14 residues. Germline V gives CDR1 KGHSH, CDR2 LQKENI. The V gene lost 2 bases and the J gene lost 2 bases, with 7 bases spanning the gap. The CDR3 region has the DNA TGTGCCAGCTCACCAGTGTCCGGCAATCAGCCCCAGCATTTT. Translating it yields CASSPVSGNQPQHF.

As DNA, the CDR3 is TGTGCCAGCATTTGGACAGGGGCTAAGAACACTGAAGCTTTCTTT. It encodes CASIWTGAKNTEAFF. V and J are TRBV2 and TRBJ1-1, with TRBD1 matching over 9 bases. Per germline, CDR1 SNHLY and CDR2 FYNNEI. The CDR3 loop spans 15 amino acids. Losses at the gene ends were 7 bases for V and 1 base for J; bases not matched to a gene: 7.

The J gene is TRBJ1-2, the V gene TRBV6-6; D gene ambiguous. The CDR3 loop spans 12 amino acids. Germline CDR1 reads MNHNY; CDR2 reads SVGAGI (reference sequence). Trimming pared 11 bases from V and 4 bases from J, leaving 14 bases between. This CDR3 is CAARLGIYGYTF. The CDR3, as DNA: TGTGCCGCTAGACTGGGTATCTATGGCTACACCTTC.

This clone was picked up a small number of times. This rearrangement joins TRBV28 to TRBJ1-2, with TRBD1 matching 7 bases. The CDR3 has 13 residues. V was clipped by 6 bases and J by 6 bases; unmatched bases: 7. Germline V CDR1 and CDR2: MDHEN, SYDVKM. As DNA, the CDR3 is TGTGCCAGCAGCGTCTTACAGGGGAATGGCTACACCTTC. Its protein product is CASSVLQGNGYTF.

As regards this clone: In the same sample, other DNA sequences code for this CDR3. Written as DNA, the CDR3 is TGTGCCAGCAGCGTGGACAGCTCCTACGAGCAGTACTTC. This gives the protein CASSVDSSYEQYF. The genes are TRBV2 and TRBJ2-7; a possible D gene is TRBD1 (6 bases). The CDR3 extends over 13 amino acids. Per germline, CDR1 SNHLY and CDR2 FYNNEI. Trimming cost V 6 bases and J 0 bases, with 9 bases left between them. The variable domain in full, with the rest retrieved from reference TRBV2 and TRBJ2-7, is EPEVTQTPSHQVTQMGQEVILRCVPISNHLYFYWYRQILGQKVEFLVSFYNNEISEKSEIFDDQFSVERPDGSNFTLKIRSTKLEDSAMYFCASSVDSSYEQYFGPGTRLTVT.

A single count supports this clone. V gene TRBV6-6 combines with J gene TRBJ1-4; D may be TRBD1 (5 bases). Germline values: CDR1 MNHNY, CDR2 SVGAGI (reference sequence). The CDR3 spans 14 residues. V gave up 2 bases and J gave up 5 bases, with 9 bases separating them. The CDR3 is CASSYDGGNEKLFF. The CDR3, as DNA: TGTGCCAGCAGTTACGACGGGGGGAATGAAAAACTGTTTTTT.

V is TRBV6-1 and J is TRBJ1-5, with 10 bases lining up with TRBD1. This CDR3 has 15 amino acids. V lost 4 bases and J lost 9; bases outside the gene matches: 9. The germline gives CDR1 MNHNS, CDR2 SASEGT. The DNA for the CDR3 is TGTGCCAGCAGTGTCAGGACAGGGGGTCGGGGGCCCCAGCATTTT. It specifies CASSVRTGGRGPQHF.

The chain employs TRBV7-6 and TRBJ1-2; D gene uncertain. Trimming removed 1 base at V and 4 bases at J, with 16 bases between. The length of the CDR3 is 16 residues. The V gene's germline CDR1 is SGHVS and CDR2 FNYEAQ. In DNA form, the CDR3 reads TGTGCCAGCAGCTTAGAGGCCGGGTTTTTTGGCTATGGCTACACCTTC. This gives the protein CASSLEAGFFGYGYTF.

The chain is built from TRBV27 and TRBJ2-1, with a tentative D call TRBD2 (6 bases). The CDR3 totals 17 residues. Germline V gene sequence: CDR1 MNHEY, CDR2 SMNVEV (reference sequence). The germline V and J ends were trimmed by 4 bases and 2 bases, with 18 bases remaining between them. The CDR3 region is CASSSPGGLRPYNEQFF. The CDR3 bases are TGTGCCAGCAGTTCGCCCGGGGGTCTTCGTCCCTACAATGAGCAGTTCTTC.

The chain joins TRBV6-5 to TRBJ1-1; D remains unclear. V was trimmed by 5 bases and J by 5 bases, leaving 6 bases between them. Germline-derived CDR1 and CDR2 are MNHEY and SVGAGI. CDR3 length: 11 residues. CDR3 region: CASSPRTEAFF. DNA of the CDR3: TGTGCCAGCAGTCCCAGAACTGAAGCTTTCTTT.

The V gene is TRBV18, the J gene TRBJ1-2; TRBD1 matches 9 bases. The CDR3 totals 15 residues. Germline CDR1 and CDR2: KGHSH and LQKENI. V lost 2 bases to trimming and J lost 4 bases; unmatched junction nucleotides: 5. Written as DNA, the CDR3 is TGTGCCAGCTCACCAGAACAGGGGGCAAGCTATGGCTACACCTTC. Translation gives CASSPEQGASYGYTF.